This TCR beta chain was identified in a study of cytomegalovirus exposure and HLA in healthy donors. Overall study context: About 82 million unique TCRs from HLA-typed donors were held in an early release of data.

A note on this clone: What it binds is unknown.

Germline V CDR1 and CDR2: GTSNPN, SVGIG (reference sequence). Between the trimmed V and J ends, which lost 3 bases and 0 bases, there was a span of 8 bases. CDR3 length: 14 residues. PCR involved 60 Vbeta and 13 Jbeta primers. Assay: immunoSEQ multiplex PCR; the TCRdb copy retains only in-frame clones and omits some. The sample shows approximately 92,000 clones, approximately 81% of them seen only once. Findings and limits, study-wide: Reported results showed that the classifier diagnosed cytomegalovirus status with high specificity and sensitivity. The study put 150 to 200 TCR beta chains on its list as cytomegalovirus-associated.

The sequence derives from an older woman in good health and CMV-seropositive. The sample was PBMCs. V and J are TRBV30 and TRBJ2-2; maybe TRBD1 (6 bases). CDR3 in DNA: TGTGCCTGGAGCGGGACAACGAACACCGGGGAGCTGTTTTTT. Translation gives CAWSGTTNTGELFF.